This T cell receptor (beta chain) came from a study of CD8+CD57+ T cells in acquired aplastic anemia. Investigators profiled TCR beta VDJ and CDR3 from genomic DNA template. MiXCR, applied by TCRdb to the reads, yields one record per CDR3 protein. The sample has roughly 290,000 distinct CDR3 sequences; roughly 59% are singletons. The sequenced patients had an expansion of CD8+CD57+ cells seen by flow cytometry. As regards this clonotype: This may be a read error: a much more frequent sequence differs by one nucleotide.

The clonotype originates from a human donor with aplastic anemia. Sequenced material: sorted CD4+, CD8+, or CD8+CD57+ T cells (not recorded which) from PBMCs.

DNA of the CDR3: TGTGCCAGCGAAAGGACAGGGGGCGGTTTGGGCACAGATACGCAGTATTTT. Amino acids: CASERTGGGLGTDTQYF. The chain carries TRBV6-1 and TRBJ2-3; TRBD1 agrees at 11 bases. This CDR3 has 17 amino acids. Germline CDR1 is MNHNS and CDR2 is SASEGT. Losses at the gene ends were 8 bases for V and 1 base for J; bases not matched to a gene: 11.